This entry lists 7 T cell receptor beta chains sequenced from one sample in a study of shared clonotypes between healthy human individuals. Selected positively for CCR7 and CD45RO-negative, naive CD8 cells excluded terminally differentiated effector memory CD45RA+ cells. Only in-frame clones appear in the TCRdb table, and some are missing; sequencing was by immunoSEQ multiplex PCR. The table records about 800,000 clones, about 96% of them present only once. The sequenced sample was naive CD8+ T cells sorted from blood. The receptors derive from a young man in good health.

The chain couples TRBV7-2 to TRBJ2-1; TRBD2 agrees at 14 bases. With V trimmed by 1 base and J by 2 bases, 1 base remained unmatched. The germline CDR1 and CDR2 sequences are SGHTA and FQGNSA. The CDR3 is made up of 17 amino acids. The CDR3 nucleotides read TGTGCCAGCAGCTTAGGGACTAGCGGGGGGCCCTACAATGAGCAGTTCTTC. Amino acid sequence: CASSLGTSGGPYNEQFF.

CDR3 sequence (DNA): TGTGCCAGCAGCTCCGCTCCTAGCGGGAGAGCCGCGGAGACCCAGTACTTC. Its translation is CASSSAPSGRAAETQYF. V is TRBV5-4 and J is TRBJ2-5; 10 bases line up with TRBD2. Germline CDR1 is SGHNT and CDR2 is YYREEE (reference sequence). Unmatched junction bases numbered 13, after V lost 3 bases and J lost 5 bases. This CDR3 has 17 residues.

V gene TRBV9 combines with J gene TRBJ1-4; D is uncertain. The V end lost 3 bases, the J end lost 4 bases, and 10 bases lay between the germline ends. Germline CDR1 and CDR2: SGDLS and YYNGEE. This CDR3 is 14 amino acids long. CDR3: CASSGGSGNEKLFF. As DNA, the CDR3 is TGTGCCAGCAGCGGGGGATCCGGTAATGAAAAACTGTTTTTT.

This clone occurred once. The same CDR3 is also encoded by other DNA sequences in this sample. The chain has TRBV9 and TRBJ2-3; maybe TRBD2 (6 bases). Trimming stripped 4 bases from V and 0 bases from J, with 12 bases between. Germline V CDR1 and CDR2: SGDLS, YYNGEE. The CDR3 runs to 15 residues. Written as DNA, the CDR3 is TGTGCCAGCAGCCCCAGCGGGTTCAGCACAGATACGCAGTATTTT. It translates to CASSPSGFSTDTQYF.

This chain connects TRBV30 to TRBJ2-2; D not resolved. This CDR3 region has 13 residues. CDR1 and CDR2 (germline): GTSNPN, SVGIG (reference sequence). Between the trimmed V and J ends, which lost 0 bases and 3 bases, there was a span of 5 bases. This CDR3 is CAWSVVYTGELFF. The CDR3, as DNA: TGTGCCTGGAGTGTAGTTTACACCGGGGAGCTGTTTTTT.

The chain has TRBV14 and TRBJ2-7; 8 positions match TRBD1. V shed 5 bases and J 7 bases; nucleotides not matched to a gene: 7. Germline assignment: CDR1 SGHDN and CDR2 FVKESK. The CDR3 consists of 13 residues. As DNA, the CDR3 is TGTGCCAGCAGCAGCCAGGGGGCTGGGGAGCAGTACTTC. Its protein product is CASSSQGAGEQYF.

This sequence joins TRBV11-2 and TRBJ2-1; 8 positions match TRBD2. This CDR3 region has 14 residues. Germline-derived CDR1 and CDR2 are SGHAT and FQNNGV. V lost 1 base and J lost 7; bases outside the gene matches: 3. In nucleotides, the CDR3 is TGTGCCAGCAGCTTAGTTCCTAGCGGGAATGAGCAGTTCTTC. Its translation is CASSLVPSGNEQFF.